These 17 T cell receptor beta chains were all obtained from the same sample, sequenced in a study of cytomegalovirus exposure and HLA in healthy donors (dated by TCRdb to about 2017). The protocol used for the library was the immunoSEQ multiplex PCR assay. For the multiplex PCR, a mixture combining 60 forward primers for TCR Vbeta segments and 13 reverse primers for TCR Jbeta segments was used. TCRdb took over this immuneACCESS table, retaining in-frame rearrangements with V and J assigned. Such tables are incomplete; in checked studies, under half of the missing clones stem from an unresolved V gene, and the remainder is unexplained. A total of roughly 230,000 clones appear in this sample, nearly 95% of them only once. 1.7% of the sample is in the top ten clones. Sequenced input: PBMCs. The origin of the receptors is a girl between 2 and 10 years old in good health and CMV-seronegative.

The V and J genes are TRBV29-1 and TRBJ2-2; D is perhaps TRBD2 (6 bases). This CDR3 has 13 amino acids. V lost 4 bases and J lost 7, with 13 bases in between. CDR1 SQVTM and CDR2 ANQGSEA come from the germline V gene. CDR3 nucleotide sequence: TGCAGCGTTGTTATTTTGGAGGGCGGGGAGCTGTTTTTT. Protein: CSVVILEGGELFF.

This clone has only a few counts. The CDR3 loop is CASSLDNSGNTIYF. The DNA of the CDR3 is TGTGCCAGCAGCTTGGACAACTCTGGAAACACCATATATTTT. This chain joins TRBV5-6 and TRBJ1-3; the D is unclear. The CDR3 runs 14 residues. With 0 bases removed from V and 0 bases from J, the gap between germline ends came to 4 bases. Germline V gene lookup returns CDR1 SGHDT and CDR2 YYEEEE.

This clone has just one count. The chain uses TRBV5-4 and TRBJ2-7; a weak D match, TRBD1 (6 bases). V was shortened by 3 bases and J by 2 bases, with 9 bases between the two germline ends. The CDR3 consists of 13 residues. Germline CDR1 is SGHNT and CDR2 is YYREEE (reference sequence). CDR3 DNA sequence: TGTGCCAGCAGCTCGGGACACCCCTACGAGCAGTACTTC. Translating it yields CASSSGHPYEQYF.

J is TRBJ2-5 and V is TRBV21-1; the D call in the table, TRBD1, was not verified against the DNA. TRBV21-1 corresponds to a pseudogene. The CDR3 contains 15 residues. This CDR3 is CASSTGQLYQETQYF. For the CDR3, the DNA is TGTGCCAGCAGCACGGGACAGCTGTATCAAGAGACCCAGTACTTC.

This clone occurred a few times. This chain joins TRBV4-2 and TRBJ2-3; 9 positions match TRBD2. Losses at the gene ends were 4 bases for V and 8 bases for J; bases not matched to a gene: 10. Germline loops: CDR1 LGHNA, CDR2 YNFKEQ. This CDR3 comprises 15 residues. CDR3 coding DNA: TGTGCCAGCAGCCTAACGCGGGAGGGCCGAGGTACGCAGTATTTT. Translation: CASSLTREGRGTQYF.

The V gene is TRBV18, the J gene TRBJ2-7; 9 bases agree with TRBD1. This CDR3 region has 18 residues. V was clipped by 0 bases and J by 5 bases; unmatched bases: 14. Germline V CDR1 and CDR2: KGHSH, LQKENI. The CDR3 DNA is TGTGCCAGCTCACCACCGTCCGGTCGTCGGGACAGGGTCCACGAGCAGTACTTC. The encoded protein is CASSPPSGRRDRVHEQYF.

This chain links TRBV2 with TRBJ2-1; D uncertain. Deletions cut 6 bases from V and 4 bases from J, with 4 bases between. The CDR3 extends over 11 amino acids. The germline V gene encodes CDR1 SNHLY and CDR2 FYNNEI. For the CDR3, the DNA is TGTGCCAGCAGGGCTTACAATGAGCAGTTCTTC. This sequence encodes CASRAYNEQFF.

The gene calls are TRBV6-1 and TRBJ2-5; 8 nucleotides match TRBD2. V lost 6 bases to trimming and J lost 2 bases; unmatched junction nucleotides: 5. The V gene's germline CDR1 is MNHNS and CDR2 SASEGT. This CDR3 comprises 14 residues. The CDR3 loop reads CASRERGRQETQYF. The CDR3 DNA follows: TGTGCCAGCAGGGAGCGGGGGAGGCAAGAGACCCAGTACTTC.

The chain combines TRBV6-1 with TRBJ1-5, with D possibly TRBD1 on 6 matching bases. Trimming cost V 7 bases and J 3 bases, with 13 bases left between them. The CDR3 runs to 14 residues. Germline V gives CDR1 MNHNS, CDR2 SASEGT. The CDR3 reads CASIFRDNNQPQHF. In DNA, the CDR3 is TGTGCCAGCATCTTCCGGGACAACAATCAGCCCCAGCATTTT.

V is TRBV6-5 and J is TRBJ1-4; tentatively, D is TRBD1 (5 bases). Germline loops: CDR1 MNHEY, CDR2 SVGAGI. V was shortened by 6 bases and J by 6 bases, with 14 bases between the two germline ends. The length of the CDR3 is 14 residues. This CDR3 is CASRSGGGDEKLFF. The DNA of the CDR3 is TGTGCCAGCAGATCCGGCGGGGGGGATGAAAAACTGTTTTTT.

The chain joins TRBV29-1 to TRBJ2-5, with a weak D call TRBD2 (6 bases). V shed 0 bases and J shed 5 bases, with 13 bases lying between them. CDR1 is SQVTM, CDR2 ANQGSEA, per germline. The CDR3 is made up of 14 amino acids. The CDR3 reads CSVEELAGYETQYF. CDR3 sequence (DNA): TGCAGCGTTGAAGAATTGGCGGGATATGAGACCCAGTACTTC. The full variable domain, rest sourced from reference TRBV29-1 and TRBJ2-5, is SAVISQKPSRDICQRGTSLTIQCQVDSQVTMMFWYRQQPGQSLTLIATANQGSEATYESGFVIDKFPISRPNLTFSTLTVSNMSPEDSSIYLCSVEELAGYETQYFGPGTRLLVL.

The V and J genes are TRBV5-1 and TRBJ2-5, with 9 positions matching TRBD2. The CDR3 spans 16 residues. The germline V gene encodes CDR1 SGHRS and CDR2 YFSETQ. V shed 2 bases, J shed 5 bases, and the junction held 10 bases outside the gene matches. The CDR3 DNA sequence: TGCGCCAGCAGCTTAGACCCTAGCGGGATGGGGGAGACCCAGTACTTC. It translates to CASSLDPSGMGETQYF.

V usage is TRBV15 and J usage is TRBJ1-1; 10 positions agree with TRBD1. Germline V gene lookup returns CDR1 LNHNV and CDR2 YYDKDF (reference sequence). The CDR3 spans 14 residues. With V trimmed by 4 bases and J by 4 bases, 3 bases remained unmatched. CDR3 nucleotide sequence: TGTGCCACCAGCAAGGACAGGGGGATCACTGAAGCTTTCTTT. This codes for CATSKDRGITEAFF.

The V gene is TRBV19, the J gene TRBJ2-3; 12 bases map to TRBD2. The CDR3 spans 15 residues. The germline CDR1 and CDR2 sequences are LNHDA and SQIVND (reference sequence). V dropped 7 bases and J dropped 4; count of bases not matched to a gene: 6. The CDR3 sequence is CASKRLAGAPDTQYF. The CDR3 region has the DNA TGTGCCAGTAAAAGACTAGCGGGAGCCCCAGATACGCAGTATTTT.

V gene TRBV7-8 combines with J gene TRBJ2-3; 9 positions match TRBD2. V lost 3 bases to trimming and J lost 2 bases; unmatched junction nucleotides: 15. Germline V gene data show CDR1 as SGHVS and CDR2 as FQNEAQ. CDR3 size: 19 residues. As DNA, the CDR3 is TGTGCCAGCAGCTTCCTCAGGGGAGGCGGGGGGGGCCCCACAGATACGCAGTATTTT. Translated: CASSFLRGGGGGPTDTQYF.

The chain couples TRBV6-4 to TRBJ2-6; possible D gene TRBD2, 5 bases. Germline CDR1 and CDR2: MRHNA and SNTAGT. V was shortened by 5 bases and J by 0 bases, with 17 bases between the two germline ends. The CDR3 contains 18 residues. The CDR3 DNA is TGTGCCAGCAGTCAGTTTCCGACTACGAGCTCTGGGGCCAACGTCCTGACTTTC. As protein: CASSQFPTTSSGANVLTF.

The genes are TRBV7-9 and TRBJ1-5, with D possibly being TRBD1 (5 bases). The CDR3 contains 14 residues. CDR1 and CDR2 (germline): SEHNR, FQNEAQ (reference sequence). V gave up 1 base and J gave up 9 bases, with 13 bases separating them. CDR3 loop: CASSLGGQLGPQHF. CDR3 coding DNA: TGTGCCAGCAGCTTAGGGGGCCAACTTGGGCCCCAGCATTTT.